The subject of this entry is one T cell receptor beta chain. Its target is not known. A junction end diverges from the germline sequence, so it may reflect a read error. The PCR made use of 60 Vbeta and 13 Jbeta primers. Only in-frame clones appear in the TCRdb table, and some are missing; sequencing was by immunoSEQ multiplex PCR. The data hold tens of thousands of clones, with roughly 63% observed a single time. The sample originates from a study of cytomegalovirus exposure and HLA in healthy donors. General study findings and limits: Per a later analysis, HLA-associated TCR beta chains showed more clonal expansion than other, equally common TCR beta chains. V segments that were indistinguishable, TRBV6-2 and TRBV6-3 among them, were omitted from analysis. There were some public TCRs occurring in many donors, but most TCR sequences were rare. Likely technical artifact: a cluster of highly shared sequence variants.

Germline V CDR1 and CDR2: MNHNS, SASEGT. CDR3 length equals 16 residues. The specimen sequenced was PBMCs. The chain is built from TRBV6-1 and TRBJ2-3, with D unresolved. This receptor was obtained from a woman aged 25-40 years in good health and CMV-seronegative. The CDR3 here is CASSEAQTFGTDTQYF. CDR3 in DNA: TGTGCCAGCAGCGAAGCCCAGACATTTGGCACAGATACGCAGTATTTT.